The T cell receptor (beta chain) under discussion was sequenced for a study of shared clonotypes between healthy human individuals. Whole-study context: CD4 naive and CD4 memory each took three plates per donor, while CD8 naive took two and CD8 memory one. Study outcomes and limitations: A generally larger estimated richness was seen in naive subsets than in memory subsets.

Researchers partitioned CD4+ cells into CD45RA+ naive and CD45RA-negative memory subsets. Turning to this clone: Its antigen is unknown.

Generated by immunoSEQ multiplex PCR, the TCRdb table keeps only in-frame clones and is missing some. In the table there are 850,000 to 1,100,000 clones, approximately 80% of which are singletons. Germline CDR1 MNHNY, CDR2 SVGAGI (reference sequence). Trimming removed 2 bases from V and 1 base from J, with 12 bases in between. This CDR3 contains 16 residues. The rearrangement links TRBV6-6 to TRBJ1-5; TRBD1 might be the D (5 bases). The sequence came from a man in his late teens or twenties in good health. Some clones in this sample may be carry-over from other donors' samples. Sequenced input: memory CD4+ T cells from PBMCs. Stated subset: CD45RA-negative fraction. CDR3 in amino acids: CASSYRVGESNQPQHF. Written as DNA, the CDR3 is TGTGCCAGCAGTTACAGGGTGGGGGAAAGCAATCAGCCCCAGCATTTT.